Included here is one TCR beta chain sequence, with context. From germline, CDR1 is MNHEY and CDR2 SMNVEV (reference sequence). V was clipped by 5 bases and J by 7 bases, with 17 bases between them. The CDR3 sequence is 14 residues long. Per the original data handling: Estimation of nucleated cell counts was performed using reference gene primer amplification. Generated by immunoSEQ multiplex PCR, the TCRdb table keeps only in-frame clones and is missing some. V and J calls and clone size are those listed in that table; D and trimming were worked out from the DNA. The sample includes 200,000 to 300,000 clones, around four fifths of them seen just once. The data derive from a study of blood T cell repertoires in COVID-19. The wider study: Some COVID-19 samples were acute and others convalescent; all came from the United States, Italy and Spain. PBMCs, B-cell-depleted T cells, or T cells provided the cDNA or gDNA that made up the material.

The source material was peripheral blood. V usage is TRBV27 and J usage is TRBJ1-2; TRBD1 might be the D (5 bases). This receptor was identified in a woman aged 55-69 years with active or convalescent COVID-19. The CDR3 is CASSKGRGGFGYTF. In DNA form, the CDR3 reads TGTGCCAGCAGTAAGGGGAGGGGAGGGTTTGGCTACACCTTC.